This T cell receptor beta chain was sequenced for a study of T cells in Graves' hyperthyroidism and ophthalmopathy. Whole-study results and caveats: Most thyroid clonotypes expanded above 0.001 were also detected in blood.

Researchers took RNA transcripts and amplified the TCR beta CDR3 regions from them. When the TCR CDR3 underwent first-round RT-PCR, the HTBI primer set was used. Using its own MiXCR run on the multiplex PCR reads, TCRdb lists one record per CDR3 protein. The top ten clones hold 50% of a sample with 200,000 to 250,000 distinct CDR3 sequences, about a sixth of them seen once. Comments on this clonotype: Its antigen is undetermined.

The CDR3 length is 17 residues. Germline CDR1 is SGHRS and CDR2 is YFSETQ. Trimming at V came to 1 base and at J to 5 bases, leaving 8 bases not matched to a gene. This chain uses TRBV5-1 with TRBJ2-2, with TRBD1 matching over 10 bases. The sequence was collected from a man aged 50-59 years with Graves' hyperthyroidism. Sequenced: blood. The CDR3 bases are TGCGCCAGCAGCTTGTCCCCAAGACAGGGGGCAACCGGGGAGCTGTTTTTT. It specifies CASSLSPRQGATGELFF.